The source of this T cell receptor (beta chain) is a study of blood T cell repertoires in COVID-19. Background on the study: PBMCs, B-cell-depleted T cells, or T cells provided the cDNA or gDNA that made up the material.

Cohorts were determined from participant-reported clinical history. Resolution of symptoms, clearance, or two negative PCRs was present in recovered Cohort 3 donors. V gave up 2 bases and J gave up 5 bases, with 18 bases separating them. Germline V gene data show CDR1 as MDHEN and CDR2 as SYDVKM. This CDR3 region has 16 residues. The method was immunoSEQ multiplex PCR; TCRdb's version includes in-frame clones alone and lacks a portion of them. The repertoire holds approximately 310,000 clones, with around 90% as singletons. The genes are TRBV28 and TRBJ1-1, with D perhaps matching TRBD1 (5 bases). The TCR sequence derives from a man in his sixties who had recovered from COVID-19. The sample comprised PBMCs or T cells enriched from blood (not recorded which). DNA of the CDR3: TGTGCCAGCAGTTTAGGTGGTAGGGGCCCGAGGACTGAAGCTTTCTTT. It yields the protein CASSLGGRGPRTEAFF. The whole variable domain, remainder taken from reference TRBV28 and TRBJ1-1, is DVKVTQSSRYLVKRTGEKVFLECVQDMDHENMFWYRQDPGLGLRLIYFSYDVKMKEKGDIPEGYSVSREKKERFSLILESASTNQTSMYLCASSLGGRGPRTEAFFGQGTRLTVV.